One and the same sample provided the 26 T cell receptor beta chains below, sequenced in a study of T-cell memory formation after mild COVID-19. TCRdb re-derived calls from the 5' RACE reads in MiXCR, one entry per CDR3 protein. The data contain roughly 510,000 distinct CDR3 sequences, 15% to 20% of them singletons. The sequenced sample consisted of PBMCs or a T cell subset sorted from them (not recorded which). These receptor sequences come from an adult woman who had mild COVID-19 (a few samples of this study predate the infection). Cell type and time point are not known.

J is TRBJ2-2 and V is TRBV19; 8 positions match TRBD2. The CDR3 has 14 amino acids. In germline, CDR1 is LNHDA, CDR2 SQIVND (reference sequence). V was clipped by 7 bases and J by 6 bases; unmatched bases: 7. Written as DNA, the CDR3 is TGTGCCAGTACCCAACGGGGGGGCCCCGGGGAGCTGTTTTTT. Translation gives CASTQRGGPGELFF.

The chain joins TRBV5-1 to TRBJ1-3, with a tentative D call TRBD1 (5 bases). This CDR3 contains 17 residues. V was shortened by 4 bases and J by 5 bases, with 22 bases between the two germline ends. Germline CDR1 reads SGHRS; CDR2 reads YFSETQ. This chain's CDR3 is CASSPTGKGTRRNTIYF. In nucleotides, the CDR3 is TGCGCCAGCAGCCCTACGGGGAAAGGGACTCGTAGAAACACCATATATTTT.

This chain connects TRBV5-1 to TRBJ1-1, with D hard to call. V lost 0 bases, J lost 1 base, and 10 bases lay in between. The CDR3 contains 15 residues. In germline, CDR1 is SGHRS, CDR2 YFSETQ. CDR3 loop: CASSLGPRPNTEAFF. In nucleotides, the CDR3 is TGCGCCAGCAGCTTGGGACCCAGACCGAACACTGAAGCTTTCTTT.

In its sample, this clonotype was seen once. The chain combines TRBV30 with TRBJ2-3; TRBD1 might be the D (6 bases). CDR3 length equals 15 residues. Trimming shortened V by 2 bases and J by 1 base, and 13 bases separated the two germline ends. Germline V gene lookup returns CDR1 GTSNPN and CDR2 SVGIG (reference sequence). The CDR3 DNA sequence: TGTGCCTGGAGTCCCGGGACATTAGGCACAGATACGCAGTATTTT. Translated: CAWSPGTLGTDTQYF.

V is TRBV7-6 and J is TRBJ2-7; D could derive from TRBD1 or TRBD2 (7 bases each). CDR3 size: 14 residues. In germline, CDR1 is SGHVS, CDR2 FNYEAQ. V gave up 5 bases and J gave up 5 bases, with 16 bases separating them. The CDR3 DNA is TGTGCCAGCAGCATGGACCAGGGGGGGAACGAGCAGTACTTC. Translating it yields CASSMDQGGNEQYF.

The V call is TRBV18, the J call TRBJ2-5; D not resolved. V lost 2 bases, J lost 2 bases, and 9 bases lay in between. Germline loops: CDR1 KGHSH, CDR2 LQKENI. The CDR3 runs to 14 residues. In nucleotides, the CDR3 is TGTGCCAGCTCACCAAGTCTCGCTCAAGAGACCCAGTACTTC. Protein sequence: CASSPSLAQETQYF. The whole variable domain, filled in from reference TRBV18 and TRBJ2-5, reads NAGVMQNPRHLVRRRGQEARLRCSPMKGHSHVYWYRQLPEEGLKFMVYLQKENIIDESGMPKERFSAEFPKEGPSILRIQQVVRGDSAAYFCASSPSLAQETQYFGPGTRLLVL.

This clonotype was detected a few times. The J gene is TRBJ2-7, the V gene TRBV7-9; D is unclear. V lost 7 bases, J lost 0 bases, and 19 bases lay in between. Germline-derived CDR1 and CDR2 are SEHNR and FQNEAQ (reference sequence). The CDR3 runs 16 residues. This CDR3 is CASTLPPGPYSYEQYF. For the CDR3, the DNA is TGTGCCAGCACCCTCCCCCCAGGCCCCTACTCCTACGAGCAGTACTTC.

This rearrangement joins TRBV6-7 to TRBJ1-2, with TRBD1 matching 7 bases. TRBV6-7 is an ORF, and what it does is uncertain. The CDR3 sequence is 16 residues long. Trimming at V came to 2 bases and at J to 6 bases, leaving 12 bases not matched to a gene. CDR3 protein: CASSYVSGGMIDGYTF. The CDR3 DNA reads TGTGCCAGCAGTTACGTTTCAGGGGGTATGATTGATGGCTACACCTTC.

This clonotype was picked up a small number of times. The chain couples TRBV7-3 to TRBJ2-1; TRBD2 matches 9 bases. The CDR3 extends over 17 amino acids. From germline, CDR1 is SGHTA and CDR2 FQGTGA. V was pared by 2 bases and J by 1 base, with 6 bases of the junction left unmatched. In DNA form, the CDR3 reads TGTGCCAGCAGCTTAGGCGCACTAGCGGGTTCCTACAATGAGCAGTTCTTC. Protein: CASSLGALAGSYNEQFF. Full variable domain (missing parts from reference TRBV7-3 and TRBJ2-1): GAGVSQTPSNKVTEKGKYVELRCDPISGHTALYWYRQSLGQGPEFLIYFQGTGAADDSGLPNDRFFAVRPEGSVSTLKIQRTERGDSAVYLCASSLGALAGSYNEQFFGPGTRLTVL.

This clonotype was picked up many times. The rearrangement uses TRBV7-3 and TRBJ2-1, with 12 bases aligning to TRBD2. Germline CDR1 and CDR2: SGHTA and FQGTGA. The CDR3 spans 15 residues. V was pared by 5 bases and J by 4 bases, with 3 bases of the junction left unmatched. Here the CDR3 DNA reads TGTGCCAGCAGCGTACTAGCGGGGGGTTACAATGAGCAGTTCTTC. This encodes CASSVLAGGYNEQFF.

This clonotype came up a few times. In nucleotides, the CDR3 is TGTGCCAGCAGCTTAGCCCCGCCCTGGACAGGGGATGGTCAGCCCCAGCATTTT. It is translated as CASSLAPPWTGDGQPQHF. The chain carries TRBV7-6 and TRBJ1-5; 9 bases are a match to TRBD1. Germline CDR1 and CDR2: SGHVS and FNYEAQ. There are 18 residues in the CDR3. Trimming cost V 0 bases and J 6 bases; bases outside gene matches: 12.

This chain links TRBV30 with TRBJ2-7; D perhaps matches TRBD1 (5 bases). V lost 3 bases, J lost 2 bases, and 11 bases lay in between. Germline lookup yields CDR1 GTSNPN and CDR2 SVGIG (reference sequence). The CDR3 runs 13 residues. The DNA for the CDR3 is TGTGCCTGGAGAGTTCCAGGGACCTACGAGCAGTACTTC. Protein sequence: CAWRVPGTYEQYF.

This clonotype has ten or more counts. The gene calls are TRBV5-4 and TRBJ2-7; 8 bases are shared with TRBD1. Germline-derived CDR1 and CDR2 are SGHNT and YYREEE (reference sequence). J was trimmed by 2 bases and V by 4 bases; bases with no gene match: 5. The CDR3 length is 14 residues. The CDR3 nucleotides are TGTGCCAGCAGCCCCCACAGGGGGGCCTACGAGCAGTACTTC. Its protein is CASSPHRGAYEQYF.

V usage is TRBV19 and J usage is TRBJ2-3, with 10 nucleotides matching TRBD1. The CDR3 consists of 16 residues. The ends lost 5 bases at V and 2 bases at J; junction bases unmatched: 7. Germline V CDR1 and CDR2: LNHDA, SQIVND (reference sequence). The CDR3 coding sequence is TGTGCCAGTAGTTGGGGGACAGGGGACCCCACAGATACGCAGTATTTT. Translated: CASSWGTGDPTDTQYF.

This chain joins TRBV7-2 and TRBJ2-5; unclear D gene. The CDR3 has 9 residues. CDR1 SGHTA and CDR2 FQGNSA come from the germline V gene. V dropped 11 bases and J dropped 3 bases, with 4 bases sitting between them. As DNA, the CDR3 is TGTGCCGTCGAAGAGACCCAGTACTTC. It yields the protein CAVEETQYF.

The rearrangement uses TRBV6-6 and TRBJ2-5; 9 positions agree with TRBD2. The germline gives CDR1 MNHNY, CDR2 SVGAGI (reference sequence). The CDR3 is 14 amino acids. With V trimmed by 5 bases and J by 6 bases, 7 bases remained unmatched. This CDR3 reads CASSSAGGHKTQYF. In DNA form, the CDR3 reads TGTGCCAGCAGTAGCGCGGGGGGGCATAAGACCCAGTACTTC.

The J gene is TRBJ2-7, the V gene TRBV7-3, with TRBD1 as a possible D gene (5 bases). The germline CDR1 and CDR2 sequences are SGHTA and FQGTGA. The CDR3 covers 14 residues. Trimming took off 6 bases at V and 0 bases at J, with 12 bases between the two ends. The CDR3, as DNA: TGTGCCAGCAGTAAGCAGGGAAGCTCCTACGAGCAGTACTTC. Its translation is CASSKQGSSYEQYF.

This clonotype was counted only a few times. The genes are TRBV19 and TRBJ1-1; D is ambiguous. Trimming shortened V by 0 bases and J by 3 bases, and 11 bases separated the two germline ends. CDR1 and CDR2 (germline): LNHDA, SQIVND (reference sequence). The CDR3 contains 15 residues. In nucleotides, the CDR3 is TGTGCCAGTAGTATAGAGGCGACACTAGACACTGAAGCTTTCTTT. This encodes CASSIEATLDTEAFF.

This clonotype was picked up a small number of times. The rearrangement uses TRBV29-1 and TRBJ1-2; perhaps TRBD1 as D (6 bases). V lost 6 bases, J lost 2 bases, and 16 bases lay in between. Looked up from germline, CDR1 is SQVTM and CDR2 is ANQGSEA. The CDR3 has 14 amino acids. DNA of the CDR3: TGCAGCGTCCCGGAGGGGGGACGGAACTATGGCTACACCTTC. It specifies CSVPEGGRNYGYTF. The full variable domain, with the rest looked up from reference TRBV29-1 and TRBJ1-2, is SAVISQKPSRDICQRGTSLTIQCQVDSQVTMMFWYRQQPGQSLTLIATANQGSEATYESGFVIDKFPISRPNLTFSTLTVSNMSPEDSSIYLCSVPEGGRNYGYTFGSGTRLTVV.

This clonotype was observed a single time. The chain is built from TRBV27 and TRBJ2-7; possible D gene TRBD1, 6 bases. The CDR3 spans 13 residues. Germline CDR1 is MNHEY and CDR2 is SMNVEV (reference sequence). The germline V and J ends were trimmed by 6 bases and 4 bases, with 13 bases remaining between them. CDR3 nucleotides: TGTGCCAGCAGACCGGGACAACCTTACGAGCAGTACTTC. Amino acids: CASRPGQPYEQYF.

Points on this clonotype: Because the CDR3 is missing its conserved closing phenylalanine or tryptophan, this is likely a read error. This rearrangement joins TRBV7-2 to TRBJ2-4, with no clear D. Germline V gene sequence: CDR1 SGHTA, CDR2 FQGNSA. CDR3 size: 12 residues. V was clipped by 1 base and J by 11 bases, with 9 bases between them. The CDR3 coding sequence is TGTGCCAGCAGCTTAGGGTTGGGCGTTCAGTACCTC. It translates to CASSLGLGVQYL.

Written as DNA, the CDR3 is TGCAGTGCCGAGACTAGCGGGAGGACCTACGAGCAGTACTTC. The encoded protein is CSAETSGRTYEQYF. V and J are TRBV20-1 and TRBJ2-7, with 13 bases matching TRBD2. CDR1 is DFQATT, CDR2 SNEGSKA, per germline (reference sequence). The CDR3 loop spans 14 amino acids. Unmatched junction bases numbered 4, after V lost 6 bases and J lost 2 bases.

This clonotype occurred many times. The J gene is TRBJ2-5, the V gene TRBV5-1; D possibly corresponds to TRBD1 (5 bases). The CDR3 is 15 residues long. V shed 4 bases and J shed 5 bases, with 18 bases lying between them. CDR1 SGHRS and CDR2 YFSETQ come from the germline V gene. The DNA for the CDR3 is TGCGCCAGCAGCCTGGGTATCAGGGCAGCGGAGACCCAGTACTTC. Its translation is CASSLGIRAAETQYF.

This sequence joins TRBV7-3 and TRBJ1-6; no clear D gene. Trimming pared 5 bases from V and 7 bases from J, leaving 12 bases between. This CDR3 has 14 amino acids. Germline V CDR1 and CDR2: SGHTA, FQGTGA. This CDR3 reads CASSLSPGNSPLHF. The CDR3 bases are TGTGCCAGCAGCCTCTCGCCGGGGAATTCACCCCTCCACTTT.

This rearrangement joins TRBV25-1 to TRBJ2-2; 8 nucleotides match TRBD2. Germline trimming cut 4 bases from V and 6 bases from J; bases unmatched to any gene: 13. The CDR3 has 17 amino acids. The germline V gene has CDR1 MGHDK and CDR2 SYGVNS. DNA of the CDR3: TGTGCCAGCAGTGGACAGGCGGGAGGCTGGCAGTCCGGGGAGCTGTTTTTT. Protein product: CASSGQAGGWQSGELFF.

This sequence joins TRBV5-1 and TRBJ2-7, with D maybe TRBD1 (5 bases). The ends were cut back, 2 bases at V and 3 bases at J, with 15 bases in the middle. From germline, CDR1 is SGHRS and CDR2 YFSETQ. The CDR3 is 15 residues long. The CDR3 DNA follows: TGCGCCAGCAGCTTACCAGGGCTTTTCGGCTACGAGCAGTACTTC. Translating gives CASSLPGLFGYEQYF.